What follows is one T cell receptor beta chain and its context. Its target is not known. This entry comes from a study of T cell responses to AZD1222 COVID-19 vaccine. Study-level results: Females made up more of the donors, who were largely white British, and clonal diversity may have come out too low. As reported, nearly half of all spike-specific TCRs target variant regions that are unmutated.

The repertoire was sequenced with immunoSEQ multiplex PCR; TCRdb's copy has only in-frame clones and lacks some. The sample has roughly 120,000 clones, about 81% seen once; the top ten hold approximately 4.6%. The V gene lost 8 bases and the J gene lost 1 base, with 12 bases spanning the gap. The CDR3 extends over 14 amino acids. The germline V gene has CDR1 MDHEN and CDR2 SYDVKM. This clonotype was obtained from an adult in good health. The sequenced sample was peripheral blood, obtained on day 0 of AZD1222 vaccination. The chain uses TRBV28 and TRBJ2-4; D gene uncertain. The chain's CDR3 is CASATIGAKNIQYF. The CDR3 bases are TGTGCCAGCGCGACAATTGGTGCCAAAAACATTCAGTACTTC.